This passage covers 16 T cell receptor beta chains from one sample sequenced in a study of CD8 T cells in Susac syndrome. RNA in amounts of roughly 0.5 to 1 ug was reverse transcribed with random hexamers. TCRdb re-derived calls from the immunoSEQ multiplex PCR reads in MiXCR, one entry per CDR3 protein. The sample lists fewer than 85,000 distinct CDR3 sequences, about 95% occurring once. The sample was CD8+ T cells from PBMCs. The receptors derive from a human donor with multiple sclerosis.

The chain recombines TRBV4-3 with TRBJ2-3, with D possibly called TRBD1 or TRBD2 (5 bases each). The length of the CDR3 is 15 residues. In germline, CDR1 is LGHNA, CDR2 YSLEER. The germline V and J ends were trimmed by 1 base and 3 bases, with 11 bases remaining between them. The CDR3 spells CASSQGPGTTDTQYF. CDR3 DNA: TGCGCCAGCAGCCAAGGCCCAGGGACGACAGATACGCAGTATTTT.

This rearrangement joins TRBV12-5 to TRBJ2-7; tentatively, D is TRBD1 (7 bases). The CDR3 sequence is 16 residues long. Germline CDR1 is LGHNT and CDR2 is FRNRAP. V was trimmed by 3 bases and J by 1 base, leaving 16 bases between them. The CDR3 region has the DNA TGTGCTAGTGGTTTTTTTCTGCGGGACAGATCCTACGAGCAGTACTTC. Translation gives CASGFFLRDRSYEQYF.

The DNA of the CDR3 is TGTGCCAGCAGCTTAACACAGAATCAGCCCCAGCATTTT. It encodes CASSLTQNQPQHF. The chain recombines TRBV7-3 with TRBJ1-5; no clear D. Trimming stripped 0 bases from V and 4 bases from J, with 4 bases between. Germline loops: CDR1 SGHTA, CDR2 FQGTGA. There are 13 residues in the CDR3.

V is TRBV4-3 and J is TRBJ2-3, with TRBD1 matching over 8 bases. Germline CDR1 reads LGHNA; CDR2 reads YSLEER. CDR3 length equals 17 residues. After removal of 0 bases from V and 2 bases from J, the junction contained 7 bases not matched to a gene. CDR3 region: CASSQDLAGGFTDTQYF. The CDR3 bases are TGCGCCAGCAGCCAAGATCTGGCAGGGGGCTTCACAGATACGCAGTATTTT.

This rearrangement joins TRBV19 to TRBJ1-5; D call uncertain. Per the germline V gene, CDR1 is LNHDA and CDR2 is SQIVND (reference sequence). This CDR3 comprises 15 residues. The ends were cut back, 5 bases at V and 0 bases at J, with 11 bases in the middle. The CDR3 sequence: CASSWQSFSNQPQHF. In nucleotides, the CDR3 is TGTGCCAGTAGTTGGCAGAGTTTTAGCAATCAGCCCCAGCATTTT.

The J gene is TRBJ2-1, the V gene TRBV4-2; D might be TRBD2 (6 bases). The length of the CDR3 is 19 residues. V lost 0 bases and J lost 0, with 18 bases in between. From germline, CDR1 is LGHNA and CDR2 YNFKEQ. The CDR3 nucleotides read TGTGCCAGCAGCCAAGAGCTGGGGTCGCGGGGCCTCTCCTACAATGAGCAGTTCTTC. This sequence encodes CASSQELGSRGLSYNEQFF.

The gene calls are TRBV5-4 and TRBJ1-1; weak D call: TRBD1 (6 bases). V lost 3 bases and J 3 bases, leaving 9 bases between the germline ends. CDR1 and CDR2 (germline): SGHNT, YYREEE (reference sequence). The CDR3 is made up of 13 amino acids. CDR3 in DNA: TGTGCCAGCAGCTGGGGGCCTCACACTGAAGCTTTCTTT. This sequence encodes CASSWGPHTEAFF.

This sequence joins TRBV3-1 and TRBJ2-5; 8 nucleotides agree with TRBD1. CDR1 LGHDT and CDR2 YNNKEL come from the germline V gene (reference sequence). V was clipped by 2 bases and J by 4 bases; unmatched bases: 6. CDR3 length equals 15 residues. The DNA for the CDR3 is TGTGCCAGCAGCCAACCAGGACAGGGAAGAGAGACCCAGTACTTC. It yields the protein CASSQPGQGRETQYF.

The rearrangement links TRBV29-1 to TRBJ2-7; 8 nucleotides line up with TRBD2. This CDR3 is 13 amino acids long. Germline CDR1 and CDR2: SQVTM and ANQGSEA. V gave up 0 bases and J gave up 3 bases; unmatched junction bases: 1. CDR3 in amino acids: CSVEEAGDYEQYF. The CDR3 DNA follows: TGCAGCGTTGAAGAAGCGGGGGACTACGAGCAGTACTTC.

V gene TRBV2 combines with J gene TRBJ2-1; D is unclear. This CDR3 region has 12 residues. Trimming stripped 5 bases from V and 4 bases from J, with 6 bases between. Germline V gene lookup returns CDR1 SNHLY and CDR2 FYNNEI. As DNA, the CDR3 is TGTGCCAGCAGTACAGTTTACAATGAGCAGTTCTTC. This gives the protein CASSTVYNEQFF.

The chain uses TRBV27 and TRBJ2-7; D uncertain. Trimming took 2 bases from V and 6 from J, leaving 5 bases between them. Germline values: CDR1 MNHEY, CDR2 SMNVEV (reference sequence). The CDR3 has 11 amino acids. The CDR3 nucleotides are TGTGCCAGCAGTTTAGGAAGCGAGCAGTACTTC. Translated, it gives CASSLGSEQYF.

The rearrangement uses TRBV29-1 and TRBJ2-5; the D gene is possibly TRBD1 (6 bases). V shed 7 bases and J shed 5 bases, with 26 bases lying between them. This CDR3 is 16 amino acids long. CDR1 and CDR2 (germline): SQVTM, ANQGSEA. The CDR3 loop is CSARLQGPEGWETQYF. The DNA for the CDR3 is TGCAGCGCTCGATTACAGGGCCCCGAGGGTTGGGAGACCCAGTACTTC.

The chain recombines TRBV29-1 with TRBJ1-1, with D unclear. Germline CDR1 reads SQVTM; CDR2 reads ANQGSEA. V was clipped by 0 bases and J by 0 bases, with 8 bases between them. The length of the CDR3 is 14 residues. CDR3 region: CSVEDLPMNTEAFF. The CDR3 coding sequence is TGCAGCGTTGAAGACCTCCCGATGAACACTGAAGCTTTCTTT.

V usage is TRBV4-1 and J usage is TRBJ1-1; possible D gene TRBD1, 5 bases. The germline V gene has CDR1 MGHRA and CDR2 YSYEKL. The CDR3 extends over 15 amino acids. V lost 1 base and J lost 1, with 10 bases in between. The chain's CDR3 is CASSQVPTANTEAFF. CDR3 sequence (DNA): TGCGCCAGCAGCCAAGTTCCGACAGCGAACACTGAAGCTTTCTTT.

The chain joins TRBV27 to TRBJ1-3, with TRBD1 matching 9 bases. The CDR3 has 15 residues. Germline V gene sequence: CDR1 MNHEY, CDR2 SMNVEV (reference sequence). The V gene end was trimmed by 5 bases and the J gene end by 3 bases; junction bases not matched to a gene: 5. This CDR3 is CASSADRGIGNTIYF. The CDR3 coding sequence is TGTGCCAGCAGTGCTGACAGGGGGATTGGAAACACCATATATTTT.

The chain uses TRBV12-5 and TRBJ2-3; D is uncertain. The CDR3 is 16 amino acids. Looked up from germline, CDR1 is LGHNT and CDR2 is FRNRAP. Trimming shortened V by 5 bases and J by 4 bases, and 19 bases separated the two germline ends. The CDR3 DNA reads TGTGCTAGTGGTCCCTCCCAGTGGGCGATGGCAGATACGCAGTATTTT. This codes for CASGPSQWAMADTQYF.